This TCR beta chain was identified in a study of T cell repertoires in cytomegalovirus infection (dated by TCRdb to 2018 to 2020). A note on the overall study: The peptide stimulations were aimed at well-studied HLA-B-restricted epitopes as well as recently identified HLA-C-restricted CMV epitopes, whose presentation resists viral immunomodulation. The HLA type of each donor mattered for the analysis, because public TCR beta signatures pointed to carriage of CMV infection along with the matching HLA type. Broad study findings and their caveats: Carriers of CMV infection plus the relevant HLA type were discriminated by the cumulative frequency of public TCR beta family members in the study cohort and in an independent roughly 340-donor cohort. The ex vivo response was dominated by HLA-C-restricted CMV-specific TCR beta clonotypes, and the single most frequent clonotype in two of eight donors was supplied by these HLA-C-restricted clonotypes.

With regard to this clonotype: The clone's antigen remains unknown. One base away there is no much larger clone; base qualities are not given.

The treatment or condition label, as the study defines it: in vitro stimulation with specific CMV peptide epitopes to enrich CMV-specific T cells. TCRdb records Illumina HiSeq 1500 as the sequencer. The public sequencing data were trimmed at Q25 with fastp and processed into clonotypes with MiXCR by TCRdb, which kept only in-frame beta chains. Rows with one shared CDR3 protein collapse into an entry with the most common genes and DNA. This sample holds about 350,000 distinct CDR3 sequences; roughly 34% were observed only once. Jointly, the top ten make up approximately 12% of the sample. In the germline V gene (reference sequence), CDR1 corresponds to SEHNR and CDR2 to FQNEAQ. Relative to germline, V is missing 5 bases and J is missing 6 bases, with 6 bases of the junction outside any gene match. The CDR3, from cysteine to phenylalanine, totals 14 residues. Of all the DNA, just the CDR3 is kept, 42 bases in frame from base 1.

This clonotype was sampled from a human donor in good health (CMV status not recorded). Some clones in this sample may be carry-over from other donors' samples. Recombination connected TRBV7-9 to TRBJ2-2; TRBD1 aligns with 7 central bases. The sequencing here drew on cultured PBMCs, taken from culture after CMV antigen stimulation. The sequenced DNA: TGTGCCAGCAGCCGAACCACAGGGGCCGGGGAGCTGTTTTTT. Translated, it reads CASSRTTGAGELFF.